Listed here are 27 T cell receptor beta chains from one sample, sequenced in a study of T-cell memory formation after mild COVID-19. MiXCR, run by TCRdb on the 5' RACE reads, gives a single entry per CDR3 protein. The repertoire holds roughly 110,000 distinct CDR3 sequences, with approximately 15% as singletons. Sequences were obtained from PBMCs or a T cell subset sorted from them (not recorded which). These receptors were collected from a man aged 18-30 years who had mild COVID-19 (a few samples of this study predate the infection). Cell type and time point are not known.

The CDR3 is CASIRPQGLYTEAFF. CDR3 bases: TGTGCCAGCATCCGCCCGCAGGGACTTTATACTGAAGCTTTCTTT. The chain carries TRBV6-5 and TRBJ1-1, with D possibly being TRBD1 (5 bases). The CDR3 consists of 15 residues. V was clipped by 7 bases and J by 5 bases, with 20 bases between them. Germline V gene data show CDR1 as MNHEY and CDR2 as SVGAGI.

The chain combines TRBV5-1 with TRBJ2-5; 9 bases align to TRBD2. This CDR3 has 16 amino acids. Germline values: CDR1 SGHRS, CDR2 YFSETQ. Trimming at V came to 0 bases and at J to 4 bases, leaving 7 bases not matched to a gene. The CDR3 protein is CASSLAERGAGETQYF. For the CDR3, the DNA is TGCGCCAGCAGCTTGGCGGAGCGGGGGGCGGGAGAGACCCAGTACTTC.

The chain recombines TRBV7-3 with TRBJ2-1; a weak D match, TRBD2 (7 bases). Germline V gene data show CDR1 as SGHTA and CDR2 as FQGTGA. The V end was cut by 4 bases, the J end by 4 bases, with 17 bases between. This CDR3 is 16 amino acids long. CDR3 sequence reads: CASSSLGGLTYNEQFF. Here the CDR3 DNA reads TGTGCCAGCAGCTCCCTCGGGGGGCTGACTTACAATGAGCAGTTCTTC.

The J gene is TRBJ1-6, the V gene TRBV5-1; the D gene is possibly TRBD1 (6 bases). The CDR3 extends over 14 amino acids. V lost 4 bases and J lost 7, with 12 bases in between. Per germline, CDR1 SGHRS and CDR2 YFSETQ. CDR3 coding DNA: TGCGCCAGCAGCAAGGGGGGATCGAATTCACCCCTCCACTTT. It specifies CASSKGGSNSPLHF.

This clonotype was seen only a few times. The chain couples TRBV5-1 to TRBJ1-2, with unresolved D. CDR3 length: 13 amino acids. Trimming cost V 4 bases and J 4 bases, with 11 bases left between them. The germline V gene encodes CDR1 SGHRS and CDR2 YFSETQ. CDR3: CASSLAFGYGYTF. As DNA, the CDR3 is TGCGCCAGCAGCCTGGCTTTTGGCTATGGCTACACCTTC.

This clonotype has a handful of counts. The CDR3 DNA reads TGTGCCAGCAGTTTCCTCACGGGTCAGGGTGGCACAGATACGCAGTATTTT. The encoded protein is CASSFLTGQGGTDTQYF. V gene TRBV25-1 combines with J gene TRBJ2-3; D is possibly TRBD1 (5 bases). Germline CDR1 reads MGHDK; CDR2 reads SYGVNS. V was shortened by 5 bases and J by 1 base, with 19 bases between the two germline ends. CDR3 length: 17 residues. The full variable domain, completed using reference TRBV25-1 and TRBJ2-3, is EADIYQTPRYLVIGTGKKITLECSQTMGHDKMYWYQQDPGMELHLIHYSYGVNSTEKGDLSSESTVSRIRTEHFPLTLESARPSHTSQYLCASSFLTGQGGTDTQYFGPGTRLTVL.

The chain carries TRBV7-7 and TRBJ2-1, with D possibly matching TRBD2 (6 bases). Germline V CDR1 and CDR2: SSHAT, FNYEAQ (reference sequence). The germline V and J ends were trimmed by 4 bases and 7 bases, with 14 bases remaining between them. This CDR3 is built from 14 residues. The CDR3 coding sequence is TGTGCCAGCAGCTCCCGACTAGACAGTAATGAGCAGTTCTTC. This codes for CASSSRLDSNEQFF.

The genes are TRBV12-3 or TRBV12-4 and TRBJ1-1; tentative D call: TRBD1 (6 bases). Trimming removed 3 bases from V and 5 bases from J, with 13 bases in between. The CDR3 totals 14 residues. The CDR3 DNA reads TGTGCCAGCAGTTTGAGCAGGGGTAGTACTGAAGCTTTCTTT. Translation gives CASSLSRGSTEAFF.

This clonotype was seen a handful of times. The chain joins TRBV12-5 to TRBJ2-3, with a weak D call TRBD1 (6 bases). This CDR3 comprises 17 residues. Per germline, CDR1 LGHNT and CDR2 FRNRAP. The V end was cut by 6 bases, the J end by 0 bases, with 19 bases between. For the CDR3, the DNA is TGTGCTAGTGGCCCAACCAGGGGCCAACTTAGCACAGATACGCAGTATTTT. Translation gives CASGPTRGQLSTDTQYF. The full variable domain, rest sourced from reference TRBV12-5 and TRBJ2-3, is DARVTQTPRHKVTEMGQEVTMRCQPILGHNTVFWYRQTMMQGLELLAYFRNRAPLDDSGMPKDRFSAEMPDATLATLKIQPSEPRDSAVYFCASGPTRGQLSTDTQYFGPGTRLTVL.

This clonotype has more than one count but fewer than ten. The chain recombines TRBV12-3 or TRBV12-4 with TRBJ2-2; D is possibly TRBD2 (6 bases). There are 15 residues in the CDR3. V was pared by 5 bases and J by 4 bases, with 14 bases between. CDR3 region: CASSAGGAPTGELFF. CDR3 coding DNA: TGTGCCAGCAGTGCGGGCGGGGCTCCCACCGGGGAGCTGTTTTTT.

J is TRBJ1-5 and V is TRBV7-8; 7 bases fit TRBD1. This CDR3 spans 17 amino acids. Germline values: CDR1 SGHVS, CDR2 FQNEAQ. The trim removed 1 base at V and 4 bases at J, leaving 10 bases unmatched. Here the CDR3 DNA reads TGTGCCAGCAGCTTAGGGCTAGAGGACAGGTGGAATCAGCCCCAGCATTTT. Protein product: CASSLGLEDRWNQPQHF.

This chain connects TRBV25-1 to TRBJ1-2; tentative D call: TRBD1 (5 bases). Between the trimmed V and J ends, which lost 0 bases and 4 bases, there was a span of 6 bases. The germline V gene encodes CDR1 MGHDK and CDR2 SYGVNS. The CDR3 loop spans 13 amino acids. CDR3: CASSEYQGYGYTF. The CDR3 DNA reads as TGTGCCAGCAGTGAATACCAGGGCTATGGCTACACCTTC.

The gene calls are TRBV5-8 and TRBJ2-5; 8 bases agree with TRBD1. The CDR3 runs to 15 residues. Germline loops: CDR1 SGHTS, CDR2 YDEGEE. Germline trimming cut 1 base from V and 5 bases from J; bases unmatched to any gene: 7. Written as DNA, the CDR3 is TGTGCCAGCAGCTTGACCGGACAGGGTTACGAGACCCAGTACTTC. It is translated as CASSLTGQGYETQYF.

This clonotype was seen only a few times. The V gene is TRBV15, the J gene TRBJ2-3; D is perhaps TRBD1 or TRBD2 (5 bases each). The ends were cut back, 8 bases at V and 13 bases at J, with 19 bases in the middle. CDR1 is LNHNV and CDR2 is YYDKDF in the germline V gene (reference sequence). This CDR3 is 12 amino acids long. CDR3 loop: CATRGEALQEYF. The CDR3 DNA reads as TGTGCCACCCGGGGAGAGGCCCTACAGGAGTATTTT.

The chain links TRBV7-6 to TRBJ2-7; D call uncertain. CDR3 length: 13 amino acids. The V gene lost 1 base and the J gene lost 6 bases, with 10 bases spanning the gap. CDR1 and CDR2 (germline): SGHVS, FNYEAQ. CDR3 residues: CASSLDGTFEQYF. As DNA, the CDR3 is TGTGCCAGCAGCTTAGATGGTACCTTCGAGCAGTACTTC.

The chain combines TRBV7-9 with TRBJ2-2, with 8 positions matching TRBD1. V lost 5 bases and J lost 6; bases outside the gene matches: 14. The germline V gene encodes CDR1 SEHNR and CDR2 FQNEAQ (reference sequence). The CDR3 contains 17 residues. The CDR3: CASSNFQGAGVSGELFF. CDR3 coding DNA: TGTGCCAGCAGCAATTTTCAGGGGGCTGGGGTCTCCGGGGAGCTGTTTTTT.

This clonotype was detected a few times. The rearrangement joins TRBV30 to TRBJ2-3; D unresolved. Per germline, CDR1 GTSNPN and CDR2 SVGIG (reference sequence). V was trimmed by 5 bases and J by 4 bases, leaving 10 bases between them. The CDR3 covers 12 residues. Here the CDR3 reads CAWSRYADTQYF. Written as DNA, the CDR3 is TGTGCCTGGTCCCGATACGCAGATACGCAGTATTTT.

The chain recombines TRBV7-6 with TRBJ2-1, with 7 bases fitting TRBD2. Germline loops: CDR1 SGHVS, CDR2 FNYEAQ. This CDR3 is built from 18 residues. V was pared by 5 bases and J by 0 bases, with 13 bases of the junction left unmatched. The CDR3 sequence is CASSPYLASGSSYNEQFF. The DNA of the CDR3 is TGTGCCAGCAGCCCTTATCTGGCTAGCGGAAGCTCCTACAATGAGCAGTTCTTC.

The chain carries TRBV4-3 and TRBJ2-1; 8 bases align to TRBD1. The CDR3 covers 14 residues. The V gene end was trimmed by 3 bases and the J gene end by 7 bases; junction bases not matched to a gene: 5. CDR1 is LGHNA, CDR2 YSLEER, per germline. CDR3 sequence (DNA): TGCGCCAGCAGCCAGAGGACAGGGTGGAATGAGCAGTTCTTC. Residues: CASSQRTGWNEQFF.

The chain has TRBV5-5 and TRBJ2-2, with 7 bases fitting TRBD2. V gave up 4 bases and J gave up 6 bases; unmatched junction bases: 9. The germline CDR1 and CDR2 sequences are SGHKS and YYEKEE (reference sequence). This CDR3 region has 15 residues. The CDR3 is CASSPSGTPSGELFF. The CDR3 DNA reads as TGTGCCAGCAGCCCGAGCGGGACCCCCTCCGGGGAGCTGTTTTTT.

This clonotype was detected a few times. V gene TRBV12-5 combines with J gene TRBJ1-5, with a possible D match to TRBD1 (5 bases). The CDR3 loop spans 13 amino acids. Germline V gene sequence: CDR1 LGHNT, CDR2 FRNRAP. V was pared by 6 bases and J by 6 bases, with 12 bases between. The CDR3 DNA is TGTGCTAGTGGACCAGGGATAGGTCAGCCCCAGCATTTT. Its protein is CASGPGIGQPQHF.

This sequence joins TRBV5-5 and TRBJ1-5; D is ambiguous. CDR3 length: 14 residues. The V gene's germline CDR1 is SGHKS and CDR2 YYEKEE (reference sequence). Between the trimmed V and J ends, which lost 3 bases and 10 bases, there was a span of 17 bases. The CDR3 coding sequence is TGTGCCAGCAGCTCACTAGATACCAGCACACCCCAGCATTTT. It encodes CASSSLDTSTPQHF.

This clonotype has just a few counts. The chain uses TRBV12-3 or TRBV12-4 and TRBJ1-5; D possibly corresponds to TRBD1 (6 bases). The length of the CDR3 is 13 residues. V lost 10 bases, J lost 3 bases, and 13 bases lay in between. Here the CDR3 reads CATGGGPNQPQHF. The DNA of the CDR3 is TGTGCCACCGGGGGGGGCCCCAATCAGCCCCAGCATTTT.

This clonotype was counted a few times. The rearrangement uses TRBV6-6 and TRBJ2-3, with D unresolved. V was pared by 4 bases and J by 0 bases, with 17 bases between. CDR1 MNHNY and CDR2 SVGAGI come from the germline V gene (reference sequence). CDR3 size: 17 residues. The CDR3: CASSLNHLLTSTDTQYF. In DNA form, the CDR3 reads TGTGCCAGCAGTTTAAACCATCTCCTTACTAGCACAGATACGCAGTATTTT.

This clonotype occurred a few times. CDR3 sequence (DNA): TGCGCCAGCAGCTTGTTCGAGCGGGGGGGAAACGAGCAGTACTTC. Protein: CASSLFERGGNEQYF. The chain combines TRBV5-1 with TRBJ2-7, with TRBD2 matching 10 bases. The CDR3 is made up of 15 amino acids. The V and J ends lost 1 base and 5 bases, in that order; junction bases with no gene match: 6. The V gene's germline CDR1 is SGHRS and CDR2 YFSETQ.

This clonotype was seen a few times. V is TRBV12-3 or TRBV12-4 and J is TRBJ2-2; 7 bases agree with TRBD2. V lost 5 bases to trimming and J lost 3 bases; unmatched junction nucleotides: 3. The CDR3 sequence is 14 residues long. CDR3 sequence reads: CASSSGVYTGELFF. The CDR3 nucleotides are TGTGCCAGCAGTAGCGGGGTATACACCGGGGAGCTGTTTTTT.

This clonotype showed up just a few times. The chain joins TRBV29-1 to TRBJ1-1; 7 positions match TRBD1. Germline V gene data show CDR1 as SQVTM and CDR2 as ANQGSEA. V dropped 6 bases and J dropped 7; count of bases not matched to a gene: 17. The CDR3 extends over 15 amino acids. This CDR3 is CSVGTDYFPYHEAFF. DNA of the CDR3: TGCAGCGTCGGGACAGACTATTTTCCCTATCATGAAGCTTTCTTT.